The clone carrying this T cell receptor beta chain was observed at least ten times. No antigen is known for it. Then a second PCR, running about 6 to 11 cycles, was carried out with a sample-barcoded 5' primer and a J-beta primer mix. TCRdb analysed the 5' RACE reads with MiXCR anew, one entry per CDR3 protein. The sample lists around 1.5 million distinct CDR3 sequences; about 31% were seen once. The data originate from a study of blood T cells in healthy people across ages. Study results and caveats: Significant beta diversity loss was already apparent by age approximately 36, declining roughly linearly.

The sample was blood. This sequence originates from a woman in her thirties in good health.

CDR3 residues: CASSRRATNEKLFF. The CDR3 region has the DNA TGTGCCAGCAGCCGCCGTGCCACTAATGAAAAACTGTTTTTT. This chain uses TRBV7-9 with TRBJ1-4; no clear D gene. Germline V gives CDR1 SEHNR, CDR2 FQNEAQ (reference sequence). The CDR3 length is 14 residues. V lost 5 bases, J lost 2 bases, and 9 bases lay in between.